The sequence of this TCR beta chain was determined in a study of long-term antiretroviral therapy in people with HIV. Version v3.0 of the immunoSEQ assay was performed at survey level. The method was immunoSEQ multiplex PCR; TCRdb's version includes in-frame clones alone and lacks a portion of them. Of about 21,000 clones listed, roughly 80% are singletons. Points from the study as a whole: Despite increasing after ART, diversity remained lower than that of transplant donor controls. HIV repertoires covered narrower CDR3 length ranges than controls did.

The CDR3 runs to 12 residues. V lost 5 bases, J lost 4 bases, and 9 bases lay in between. Germline V CDR1 and CDR2: SNHLY, FYNNEI. Treatment for every participant with HIV took place in the United States. Note on this clone: What it binds is unknown.

This specimen consisted of unsorted PBMCs, obtained 1.9 years after starting antiretroviral therapy. The V and J genes are TRBV2 and TRBJ2-7; D gene unclear. This TCR was sampled from a woman aged 50 to 65 with HIV. The chain's CDR3 is CASSLSRYEQYF. The CDR3 region has the DNA TGTGCCAGCAGTCTTTCCCGATACGAGCAGTACTTC.